This T cell receptor (beta chain) came from a study of blood T cell repertoires in COVID-19. Study-level information: Acute-phase and convalescent COVID-19 samples originated in the United States, Italy and Spain. PBMCs, B-cell-depleted T cells, or T cells provided the cDNA or gDNA that made up the material.

The V end lost 1 base, the J end lost 4 bases, and 11 bases lay between the germline ends. CDR3 length: 15 residues. The germline V gene has CDR1 SGHDT and CDR2 YYEEEE. Sequenced by immunoSEQ multiplex PCR; TCRdb stores in-frame clones only, minus some. The sample has approximately 150,000 clones, roughly four fifths seen once. This clone was seen just once. The V and J genes are TRBV5-6 and TRBJ2-2, with D maybe TRBD1 (6 bases). Sequences were obtained from peripheral blood. The receptor was derived from a human donor in a cohort sampled during active COVID-19. CDR3 nucleotides: TGTGCCAGCAGCTTGCCCGGACAGATCACCGGGGAGCTGTTTTTT. This codes for CASSLPGQITGELFF.